This T cell receptor (beta chain) derives from a study of human T cells and chemical hapten exposure. Study in general: Diphenylcyclopropenone, dosed weekly to the scalp, was given to patients throughout the roughly 24-week study.

Germline V gene sequence: CDR1 DFQATT, CDR2 SNEGSKA (reference sequence). Trimming removed 3 bases from V and 6 bases from J; junction bases left unmatched: 5. This CDR3 has 14 residues. Time point of the sample: pre-sensitization, week 0. Specified treatment: therapeutic diphenylcyclopropenone sensitization with weekly scalp DPC. Unique molecular identifiers were attached to individual cDNA molecules within the library. TCRdb re-called the RACE reads through MiXCR, storing one row per CDR3 protein. The sample shows tens of thousands of distinct CDR3 sequences, roughly 15% of them seen only once. The receptor's source is a woman in her 50s with alopecia areata. Some clones in this sample may be carry-over from other donors' samples. Sequenced material: whole blood, taken in connection with sensitization to the hapten diphenylcyclopropenone (DPC). The chain combines TRBV20-1 with TRBJ2-3, with 11 bases fitting TRBD2. CDR3 nucleotides: TGCAGTGCTAGGATAGCGGGAGGGAGGGATACGCAGTATTTT. Its protein product is CSARIAGGRDTQYF.